These 31 T cell receptor beta chains were all obtained from the same sample, sequenced in a study of T cells in localized non-small cell lung cancer. Libraries were prepared by immunoSEQ multiplex PCR; TCRdb keeps only in-frame clonotypes and omits some of them. The sample yields 5,500 to 6,500 clones, 84% seen once. Sequencing was performed on peripheral blood mononuclear cells, taken before any cancer treatment. All receptors derive from a female donor of 60 years or more with stage II lung adenocarcinoma.

The J gene is TRBJ1-4, the V gene TRBV30, with D unclear. Looked up from germline, CDR1 is GTSNPN and CDR2 is SVGIG (reference sequence). V gave up 0 bases and J gave up 2 bases, with 10 bases separating them. CDR3 size: 15 residues. The CDR3 DNA reads TGTGCCTGGAGTGTAGGGTCAGTGACTAATGAAAAACTGTTTTTT. Residues: CAWSVGSVTNEKLFF.

This chain joins TRBV2 and TRBJ2-2; the match to TRBD1 covers 8 bases. The length of the CDR3 is 17 residues. The germline V gene encodes CDR1 SNHLY and CDR2 FYNNEI. Trimming cost V 0 bases and J 2 bases; bases outside gene matches: 5. The CDR3 DNA follows: TGTGCCAGCAGTGAAGCGCAGGGGACAGGTAACACCGGGGAGCTGTTTTTT. Its translation is CASSEAQGTGNTGELFF.

This rearrangement joins TRBV6-1 to TRBJ1-1; D possibly corresponds to TRBD1 (5 bases). CDR3 length: 13 amino acids. Germline V gives CDR1 MNHNS, CDR2 SASEGT. The V gene lost 6 bases and the J gene lost 0 bases, with 8 bases spanning the gap. CDR3 region: CASSRVMNTEAFF. In DNA, the CDR3 is TGTGCCAGCAGCAGGGTCATGAACACTGAAGCTTTCTTT.

The J gene is TRBJ1-2, the V gene TRBV2; D is ambiguous. The germline gives CDR1 SNHLY, CDR2 FYNNEI. The CDR3 totals 13 residues. The V gene lost 5 bases and the J gene lost 2 bases, with 9 bases spanning the gap. CDR3 residues: CASSSRWNYGYTF. The CDR3, as DNA: TGTGCCAGCAGTTCCAGGTGGAACTATGGCTACACCTTC.

This rearrangement joins TRBV2 to TRBJ2-3; 9 bases match TRBD1. The CDR3 is made up of 15 amino acids. From germline, CDR1 is SNHLY and CDR2 FYNNEI. V gave up 4 bases and J gave up 1 base; unmatched junction bases: 3. The CDR3 loop is CASSARTGGTDTQYF. The CDR3 DNA is TGTGCCAGCAGTGCCCGGACAGGGGGCACAGATACGCAGTATTTT. Based on the CDR3 plus reference TRBV2 and TRBJ2-3, the full variable domain is EPEVTQTPSHQVTQMGQEVILRCVPISNHLYFYWYRQILGQKVEFLVSFYNNEISEKSEIFDDQFSVERPDGSNFTLKIRSTKLEDSAMYFCASSARTGGTDTQYFGPGTRLTVL.

Notes on this clone: Other DNA variants within this sample encode the same CDR3. The V gene is TRBV7-6, the J gene TRBJ2-7; D remains ambiguous. This CDR3 has 13 residues. Trimming took 1 base from V and 3 from J, leaving 7 bases between them. The germline V gene has CDR1 SGHVS and CDR2 FNYEAQ. The CDR3 DNA follows: TGTGCCAGCAGCTTAGGTCCCAACTACGAGCAGTACGTC. This translates into CASSLGPNYEQYV.

This chain uses TRBV28 with TRBJ2-3; 9 nucleotides align to TRBD2. Germline CDR1 is MDHEN and CDR2 is SYDVKM. Unmatched junction bases numbered 4, after V lost 2 bases and J lost 4 bases. This CDR3 has 15 amino acids. The CDR3 nucleotides read TGTGCCAGCAGTTTACTAGCGGGGTTGTCAGATACGCAGTATTTT. Translated: CASSLLAGLSDTQYF.

This chain connects TRBV7-9 to TRBJ2-7; tentative D call: TRBD2 (5 bases). Germline values: CDR1 SEHNR, CDR2 FQNEAQ (reference sequence). The V and J ends lost 5 bases and 3 bases respectively, with 11 bases between them. The CDR3 runs to 13 residues. The CDR3 loop reads CASSQLSGYEQYV. DNA of the CDR3: TGTGCCAGCAGCCAACTCAGCGGCTACGAGCAGTACGTC.

The chain couples TRBV7-9 to TRBJ1-1, with D possibly being TRBD1 (5 bases). Trimming removed 5 bases at V and 5 bases at J, with 9 bases between. The CDR3 loop spans 12 amino acids. Germline V gene data show CDR1 as SEHNR and CDR2 as FQNEAQ (reference sequence). CDR3 bases: TGTGCCAGCAGCCCGGGGGGGACTGAAGCTTTCTTT. This gives the protein CASSPGGTEAFF.

The chain couples TRBV28 to TRBJ2-7; 9 bases align to TRBD1. The length of the CDR3 is 14 residues. Germline loops: CDR1 MDHEN, CDR2 SYDVKM. The trim removed 5 bases at V and 5 bases at J, leaving 7 bases unmatched. The CDR3 DNA reads TGTGCCAGCAGTGCGCACGGGACAGGGAACGAGCAGTACGTC. Translating gives CASSAHGTGNEQYV.

V gene TRBV19 combines with J gene TRBJ2-1, with 7 bases that match TRBD2. The germline V gene encodes CDR1 LNHDA and CDR2 SQIVND (reference sequence). Trimming took 5 bases from V and 4 from J; bases not matched to a gene: 11. The CDR3 covers 16 residues. The chain's CDR3 is CASSLPPGGPYNEQFF. The CDR3 nucleotides are TGTGCCAGTAGTTTACCTCCGGGGGGACCGTACAATGAGCAGTTCTTC.

This clone has only one observation. The rearrangement uses TRBV7-9 and TRBJ2-7; 7 bases fit TRBD1. Looked up from germline, CDR1 is SEHNR and CDR2 is FQNEAQ (reference sequence). The V and J ends lost 4 bases and 1 base, in that order; junction bases with no gene match: 1. The CDR3 length is 13 residues. CDR3 DNA: TGTGCCAGCAGCTCGGGACAGTCCTACGAGCAGTACGTC. Translated: CASSSGQSYEQYV.

The chain carries TRBV18 and TRBJ1-2; 11 bases are shared with TRBD1. Germline assignment: CDR1 KGHSH and CDR2 LQKENI. Trimming cost V 3 bases and J 6 bases; bases outside gene matches: 9. The CDR3 is 16 amino acids. The CDR3 bases are TGTGCCAGCTCACCCGACCCGGGGACAGGGGGTAATGGCTACACCTTC. This encodes CASSPDPGTGGNGYTF.

The chain's CDR3 is CASSGTASGRGSNEQFF. The CDR3 bases are TGTGCCAGCAGCGGGACGGCTAGCGGGAGGGGGTCCAATGAGCAGTTCTTC. The V and J genes are TRBV7-8 and TRBJ2-1, with 12 positions matching TRBD2. V trimming: 5 bases; J trimming: 6 bases; junction bases outside the gene matches: 11. This CDR3 region has 17 residues. Germline V gives CDR1 SGHVS, CDR2 FQNEAQ.

This sequence joins TRBV5-4 and TRBJ1-2; TRBD1 might be the D (6 bases). The CDR3 spans 16 residues. V lost 2 bases and J 0 bases, leaving 14 bases between the germline ends. Looked up from germline, CDR1 is SGHNT and CDR2 is YYREEE (reference sequence). The CDR3 nucleotides read TGTGCCAGCAGCTTAGGCCCACAGGGAGCTAACTATGGCTACACCTTC. Protein: CASSLGPQGANYGYTF.

The V gene is TRBV19, the J gene TRBJ2-1; 7 nucleotides line up with TRBD2. CDR1 is LNHDA, CDR2 SQIVND, per germline (reference sequence). This CDR3 is built from 14 residues. Trimming at V came to 3 bases and at J to 9 bases, leaving 8 bases not matched to a gene. The CDR3: CASSMRGSFSEQFF. The CDR3 DNA is TGTGCCAGTAGTATGCGCGGGAGCTTCAGTGAGCAGTTCTTC.

This clone has just one count. This CDR3 is CASSPSLGSYNEQFF. The CDR3 coding sequence is TGTGCCAGTAGTCCCTCACTAGGCTCCTACAATGAGCAGTTCTTC. This rearrangement joins TRBV19 to TRBJ2-1; tentatively, D is TRBD2 (5 bases). Looked up from germline, CDR1 is LNHDA and CDR2 is SQIVND (reference sequence). This CDR3 has 15 amino acids. The V gene lost 5 bases and the J gene lost 0 bases, with 11 bases spanning the gap.

This chain joins TRBV9 and TRBJ1-1; D is undetermined. The CDR3 covers 13 residues. Per germline, CDR1 SGDLS and CDR2 YYNGEE. V was shortened by 4 bases and J by 3 bases, with 10 bases between the two germline ends. This chain's CDR3 is CASSPQEYTEAFF. The CDR3, as DNA: TGTGCCAGCAGCCCCCAGGAATACACTGAAGCTTTCTTT.

The J gene is TRBJ2-7, the V gene TRBV5-5; D might be TRBD1 or TRBD2, each matching 6 bases. Germline V gives CDR1 SGHKS, CDR2 YYEKEE (reference sequence). CDR3 length: 12 amino acids. V lost 5 bases, J lost 6 bases, and 12 bases lay in between. DNA for the CDR3: TGTGCCAGCAGTCGGGGGCTGGGCGAGCAGTACGTC. Protein: CASSRGLGEQYV.

CDR3 in amino acids: CASSEGGDNSPLHF. CDR3 bases: TGTGCCAGCAGTGAAGGTGGGGATAATTCACCCCTCCACTTT. This sequence joins TRBV6-1 and TRBJ1-6; D is unclear. The CDR3 is 14 residues long. V was clipped by 1 base and J by 5 bases, with 6 bases between them. Germline V lookup: CDR1 MNHNS, CDR2 SASEGT.

The chain has TRBV9 and TRBJ2-3; D possibly corresponds to TRBD2 (6 bases). Germline CDR1 and CDR2: SGDLS and YYNGEE. The CDR3 totals 15 residues. The V and J ends lost 4 bases and 1 base respectively, with 13 bases between them. The CDR3 protein is CASSPLARRTDTQYF. The CDR3 DNA is TGTGCCAGCAGCCCGCTAGCGCGACGCACAGATACGCAGTATTTT.

The rearrangement joins TRBV6-5 to TRBJ2-1; 14 positions agree with TRBD2. Per the germline V gene, CDR1 is MNHEY and CDR2 is SVGAGI. This CDR3 contains 16 residues. V trimming: 4 bases; J trimming: 6 bases; junction bases outside the gene matches: 5. CDR3 residues: CASSSGTSGSPNEQFF. The CDR3, as DNA: TGTGCCAGCAGTTCTGGGACTAGCGGGAGTCCCAATGAGCAGTTCTTC.

This chain links TRBV10-3 with TRBJ1-4; D may be TRBD1 (6 bases). Trimming removed 6 bases at V and 7 bases at J, with 12 bases between. Germline V lookup: CDR1 ENHRY, CDR2 SYGVKD. The CDR3 loop spans 13 amino acids. The CDR3 DNA reads TGTGCCATCAGCTCCGGAGGGGGTGAAAAACTGTTTTTT. This sequence encodes CAISSGGGEKLFF.

The gene calls are TRBV18 and TRBJ2-5; no definite D call. This CDR3 spans 13 amino acids. V was pared by 2 bases and J by 2 bases, with 6 bases between. Germline CDR1 and CDR2: KGHSH and LQKENI. The CDR3 region has the DNA TGTGCCAGCTCACCAGGGGTACAAGAGACCCAGTACTTC. It yields the protein CASSPGVQETQYF.

V usage is TRBV10-1 and J usage is TRBJ1-1; the D is unclear. Trimming left V 0 bases short and J 7 bases short, with 12 bases between. This CDR3 is 14 amino acids long. Germline V CDR1 and CDR2: WNHNN, SYGVQD (reference sequence). In DNA form, the CDR3 reads TGCGCCAGCAGTGAGTCCGAGGGCGTGGGTGAAGCTTTCTTT. Protein product: CASSESEGVGEAFF.

This chain uses TRBV4-1 with TRBJ2-1; D is possibly TRBD2 (5 bases). The CDR3 runs to 16 residues. V was cut by 4 bases and J by 8 bases, with 21 bases left in between. CDR1 is MGHRA and CDR2 is YSYEKL in the germline V gene. The chain's CDR3 is CASSPSRTSTLDEQFF. The DNA for the CDR3 is TGCGCCAGCAGCCCGAGCAGGACTTCTACTTTGGATGAGCAGTTCTTC.

This chain joins TRBV6-1 and TRBJ2-2, with 7 positions matching TRBD1. The germline CDR1 and CDR2 sequences are MNHNS and SASEGT. J gave up 3 bases and V 8 bases, and 9 bases lay outside the gene matches. The CDR3 totals 15 residues. As DNA, the CDR3 is TGTGCCAGCTTGAAGGGACAGCCTTACACCGGGGAGCTGTTTTTT. Its translation is CASLKGQPYTGELFF.

The sample holds one count of this clone. The rearrangement links TRBV7-6 to TRBJ2-7; 7 bases fit TRBD2. V shed 2 bases and J 0 bases; nucleotides not matched to a gene: 10. CDR1 is SGHVS and CDR2 is FNYEAQ in the germline V gene. CDR3 length: 17 residues. CDR3 amino acids: CASSLLEGGSTSYEQYF. DNA of the CDR3: TGTGCCAGCAGCTTACTTGAAGGCGGGAGTACCTCCTACGAGCAGTACTTC.

The CDR3 loop is CASSRRSRDTNSPLHF. The CDR3 nucleotides are TGCGCCAGCAGCCGGAGAAGTCGGGACACAAATTCACCCCTCCACTTT. The chain uses TRBV4-1 and TRBJ1-6; a weak D match, TRBD1 (6 bases). Trimming removed 4 bases from V and 7 bases from J, with 17 bases in between. This CDR3 region has 16 residues. Looked up from germline, CDR1 is MGHRA and CDR2 is YSYEKL.

This clone was observed once. J is TRBJ1-5 and V is TRBV6-1, with D possibly TRBD1 on 5 matching bases. Germline-derived CDR1 and CDR2 are MNHNS and SASEGT. There are 14 residues in the CDR3. V was shortened by 7 bases and J by 7 bases, with 17 bases between the two germline ends. CDR3 in amino acids: CASIPSGGGQPQHF. The CDR3 coding sequence is TGTGCCAGCATCCCATCGGGGGGAGGGCAGCCCCAGCATTTT.

The chain couples TRBV2 to TRBJ1-1; no clear D. This CDR3 region has 13 residues. Germline-derived CDR1 and CDR2 are SNHLY and FYNNEI. V lost 10 bases, J lost 3 bases, and 15 bases lay in between. CDR3 sequence: CATCSGGYTEAFF. CDR3 in DNA: TGTGCCACCTGTTCAGGCGGTTACACTGAAGCTTTCTTT.